The text below deals with one T cell receptor (beta chain). These data are taken from a study of Ad26.COV2.S vaccination and SARS-CoV-2 variants. The treatment here: over 15 received Ad26.COV2.S at low or high dose, single or two shots; several received placebo; per-sample allocation not given. Samples came from day 63 after the first vaccine or placebo injection. The protocol was immunoSEQ multiplex PCR, while the TCRdb copy is restricted to in-frame clones and leaves out a portion. The table has 450,000 to 550,000 clones, 75% to 90% seen once. The TCR sequence derives from a person between 18 and 60 years old who received the Ad26.COV2.S COVID-19 vaccine or a placebo. Sequenced material: peripheral blood, taken in a trial of Ad26.COV2.S vaccine versus placebo.

CDR3: CAITTGSNNEQFF. CDR3 nucleotides: TGTGCCATCACTACAGGGTCCAACAATGAGCAGTTCTTC. V is TRBV10-3 and J is TRBJ2-1, with a possible D match to TRBD1 (6 bases). The CDR3 contains 13 residues. Deletions cut 7 bases from V and 5 bases from J, with 12 bases between. CDR1 is ENHRY, CDR2 SYGVKD, per germline.